Below are 21 T cell receptor beta chains sequenced from a single sample in a study of shared clonotypes between healthy human individuals. Data came from immunoSEQ multiplex PCR; TCRdb stores just in-frame clones and leaves some out. The sample lists about 1.5 million clones, 98% occurring once. The sample comprised naive CD4+ T cells sorted from blood. The subset denotes: CD45RA+ positively selected. The source of these receptors is a man aged 25 to 40 in good health.

Concerning this clone itself: The same CDR3 is also encoded by other DNA sequences in this sample. The chain is built from TRBV11-3 and TRBJ2-3, with 7 bases identical to TRBD2. From germline, CDR1 is SGHNT and CDR2 YENEEA. V was pared by 5 bases and J by 7 bases, with 9 bases of the junction left unmatched. CDR3 size: 14 residues. The DNA for the CDR3 is TGTGCCAGCAGCCTTAGCGGGCTGGGGAATACGCAGTATTTT. Amino acid sequence: CASSLSGLGNTQYF.

Regarding this clone: The junction and the germline gene differ at one end; a read error may be behind it. CDR3 sequence: CASSLAPLVSSYNEQFF. The CDR3 DNA sequence: TGTGCTAGCAGCTTAGCACCCCTAGTGAGCTCCTACAATGAGCAGTTCTTC. V is TRBV7-7 and J is TRBJ2-1; no firm D call. The CDR3 runs 17 residues. The germline gives CDR1 SSHAT, CDR2 FNYEAQ (reference sequence).

The rearrangement joins TRBV21-1 to TRBJ1-3; TRBD1, the table's D call, was not compared with the DNA. TRBV21-1 constitutes a pseudogene. CDR3 length equals 18 residues. CDR3 protein: CASSSSGDRGVSGDTIYF. Here the CDR3 DNA reads TGTGCCAGCAGCTCCTCTGGGGACAGGGGGGTATCGGGAGACACCATATATTTT.

This clone was observed once. CDR3 DNA: TGTGCCAGTAGCCTACCTGGGGTTGGGCAAGAGACCCAGTACTTC. Translation gives CASSLPGVGQETQYF. J is TRBJ2-5 and V is TRBV19, with D unresolved. CDR1 LNHDA and CDR2 SQIVND come from the germline V gene (reference sequence). V lost 6 bases, J lost 2 bases, and 16 bases lay in between. The length of the CDR3 is 15 residues. Full variable domain (remainder filled in from reference TRBV19 and TRBJ2-5): DGGITQSPKYLFRKEGQNVTLSCEQNLNHDAMYWYRQDPGQGLRLIYYSQIVNDFQKGDIAEGYSVSREKKESFPLTVTSAQKNPTAFYLCASSLPGVGQETQYFGPGTRLLVL.

This chain uses TRBV5-1 with TRBJ2-7, with 8 bases matching TRBD2. V was pared by 4 bases and J by 0 bases, with 6 bases of the junction left unmatched. The CDR3 contains 15 residues. CDR1 SGHRS and CDR2 YFSETQ come from the germline V gene. The CDR3 protein is CASSHTSGSSYEQYF. The DNA of the CDR3 is TGCGCCAGCAGCCACACTAGCGGCAGCTCCTACGAGCAGTACTTC.

The rearrangement uses TRBV5-1 and TRBJ1-4; D unclear. V was trimmed by 0 bases and J by 3 bases, leaving 9 bases between them. This CDR3 is 15 amino acids long. Germline V gene lookup returns CDR1 SGHRS and CDR2 YFSETQ. Written as DNA, the CDR3 is TGCGCCAGCAGCTTGGAGTCGGTGGCTAATGAAAAACTGTTTTTT. It encodes CASSLESVANEKLFF.

For the CDR3, the DNA is TGCGCCAGCAAAAAACAGGGAGGGAATGAAAAACTGTTTTTT. This gives the protein CASKKQGGNEKLFF. The rearrangement uses TRBV10-2 and TRBJ1-4, with D perhaps TRBD1 (6 bases). Looked up from germline, CDR1 is WSHSY and CDR2 is SAAADI. V was shortened by 7 bases and J by 5 bases, with 14 bases between the two germline ends. This CDR3 has 14 amino acids.

J is TRBJ2-7 and V is TRBV6-1, with D unclear. The V and J ends lost 4 bases and 5 bases respectively, with 12 bases between them. The CDR3 runs to 13 residues. Looked up from germline, CDR1 is MNHNS and CDR2 is SASEGT. The CDR3 protein is CASSGVGVDEQYF. In DNA form, the CDR3 reads TGTGCCAGCAGTGGCGTAGGTGTCGACGAGCAGTACTTC.

The chain joins TRBV5-6 to TRBJ2-7; D remains unclear. This CDR3 is built from 15 residues. Per the germline V gene, CDR1 is SGHDT and CDR2 is YYEEEE. V was trimmed by 6 bases and J by 4 bases, leaving 20 bases between them. The CDR3 DNA is TGTGCCAGCACCCGTGGCACAGTGGGTAATTACGAGCAGTACTTC. Translating it yields CASTRGTVGNYEQYF.

This clone was detected once. The chain combines TRBV11-2 with TRBJ2-3; no clear D. CDR1 is SGHAT and CDR2 is FQNNGV in the germline V gene. V was trimmed by 1 base and J by 2 bases, leaving 7 bases between them. The CDR3 is 14 residues long. CDR3 DNA sequence: TGTGCCAGCAGCTTAGCCAGACCCACAGATACGCAGTATTTT. Amino acids: CASSLARPTDTQYF.

The V call is TRBV28, the J call TRBJ2-3, with unresolved D. The CDR3 runs to 13 residues. Germline CDR1 reads MDHEN; CDR2 reads SYDVKM. V was clipped by 8 bases and J by 6 bases, with 15 bases between them. The CDR3 reads CASSDRLVDTQYF. The CDR3, as DNA: TGTGCCAGCTCGGACCGACTTGTGGATACGCAGTATTTT.

CDR3 residues: CSVFRMMNTEAFF. CDR3 in DNA: TGCAGCGTTTTTCGGATGATGAACACTGAAGCTTTCTTT. The chain joins TRBV29-1 to TRBJ1-1; D is unresolved. This CDR3 is built from 13 residues. The germline V gene encodes CDR1 SQVTM and CDR2 ANQGSEA. V gave up 5 bases and J gave up 0 bases, with 10 bases separating them.

This chain uses TRBV4-2 with TRBJ1-5; D ambiguous. V dropped 4 bases and J dropped 4 bases, with 5 bases sitting between them. The CDR3 is made up of 12 amino acids. Germline V gene sequence: CDR1 LGHNA, CDR2 YNFKEQ. CDR3 coding DNA: TGTGCCAGCAGCCGGGGAAATCAGCCCCAGCATTTT. As protein: CASSRGNQPQHF.

This chain joins TRBV7-9 and TRBJ2-3; 7 bases agree with TRBD2. Germline CDR1 SEHNR, CDR2 FQNEAQ (reference sequence). The CDR3 contains 15 residues. The V and J ends lost 1 base and 3 bases, in that order; junction bases with no gene match: 4. CDR3 sequence: CASSLVNSGTDTQYF. The CDR3 bases are TGTGCCAGCAGCTTAGTTAATAGCGGGACAGATACGCAGTATTTT.

V is TRBV7-2 and J is TRBJ2-3; the D gene is possibly TRBD2 (6 bases). The germline gives CDR1 SGHTA, CDR2 FQGNSA. This CDR3 is 15 amino acids long. V dropped 2 bases and J dropped 3 bases, with 12 bases sitting between them. The CDR3 spells CASSLSSATTDTQYF. DNA of the CDR3: TGTGCCAGCAGCTTATCTAGCGCGACGACAGATACGCAGTATTTT. Based on the CDR3 plus reference TRBV7-2 and TRBJ2-3, the full variable domain is GAGVSQSPSNKVTEKGKDVELRCDPISGHTALYWYRQSLGQGLEFLIYFQGNSAPDKSGLPSDRFSAERTGGSVSTLTIQRTQQEDSAVYLCASSLSSATTDTQYFGPGTRLTVL.

V usage is TRBV6-1 and J usage is TRBJ1-1; D is unresolved. Per the germline V gene, CDR1 is MNHNS and CDR2 is SASEGT. This CDR3 has 14 amino acids. V lost 1 base and J lost 1, with 7 bases in between. CDR3 coding DNA: TGTGCCAGCAGTGAAGGTCCAGCGAACACTGAAGCTTTCTTT. Amino acid sequence: CASSEGPANTEAFF.

CDR3 in amino acids: CASSLKARETQYF. CDR3 nucleotides: TGTGCCAGCAGTCTCAAGGCACGGGAGACCCAGTACTTC. The gene calls are TRBV27 and TRBJ2-5; D gene uncertain. Germline V gives CDR1 MNHEY, CDR2 SMNVEV (reference sequence). The V gene lost 5 bases and the J gene lost 5 bases, with 12 bases spanning the gap. This CDR3 contains 13 residues.

This chain links TRBV19 with TRBJ1-4; a possible D gene is TRBD1 (5 bases). The CDR3 length is 14 residues. The V gene lost 5 bases and the J gene lost 8 bases, with 15 bases spanning the gap. Germline V CDR1 and CDR2: LNHDA, SQIVND (reference sequence). The CDR3, as DNA: TGTGCCAGTAGTGGGGCCTCCTGGGTCGAAAAACTGTTTTTT. This encodes CASSGASWVEKLFF.

This rearrangement joins TRBV5-1 to TRBJ1-1; D unclear. Germline-derived CDR1 and CDR2 are SGHRS and YFSETQ. CDR3 length: 15 amino acids. Deletions cut 5 bases from V and 1 base from J, with 15 bases between. DNA of the CDR3: TGCGCCAGCAGGCTAACAGAGGCGGCGAACACTGAAGCTTTCTTT. Encoded protein: CASRLTEAANTEAFF.

The rearrangement joins TRBV28 to TRBJ2-3; no reliable D call. This CDR3 region has 15 residues. Germline V gene sequence: CDR1 MDHEN, CDR2 SYDVKM. V lost 2 bases and J lost 6, with 15 bases in between. The CDR3 loop is CASSLRFRLGDTQYF. CDR3 nucleotide sequence: TGTGCCAGCAGTTTAAGGTTCCGCCTGGGGGATACGCAGTATTTT. The entire variable domain, with the rest obtained from reference TRBV28 and TRBJ2-3, is as follows: DVKVTQSSRYLVKRTGEKVFLECVQDMDHENMFWYRQDPGLGLRLIYFSYDVKMKEKGDIPEGYSVSREKKERFSLILESASTNQTSMYLCASSLRFRLGDTQYFGPGTRLTVL.

The chain joins TRBV9 to TRBJ2-7; 7 bases match TRBD2. CDR1 and CDR2 (germline): SGDLS, YYNGEE. The CDR3 extends over 16 amino acids. The junction had 12 bases not matched to a gene; V was cut back by 4 bases and J by 2 bases. The CDR3 region is CASSPRGEGMTYEQYF. CDR3 nucleotide sequence: TGTGCCAGCAGCCCTCGAGGGGAGGGTATGACCTACGAGCAGTACTTC.